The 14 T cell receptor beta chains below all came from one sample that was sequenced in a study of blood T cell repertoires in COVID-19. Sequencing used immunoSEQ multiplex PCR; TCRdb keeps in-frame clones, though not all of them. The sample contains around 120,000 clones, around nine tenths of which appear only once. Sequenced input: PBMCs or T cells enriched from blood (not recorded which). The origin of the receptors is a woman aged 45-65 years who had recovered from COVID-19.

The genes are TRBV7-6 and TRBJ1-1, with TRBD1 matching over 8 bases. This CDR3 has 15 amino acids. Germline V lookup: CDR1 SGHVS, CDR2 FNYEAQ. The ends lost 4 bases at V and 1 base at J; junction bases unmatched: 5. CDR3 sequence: CASSSNRGTNTEAFF. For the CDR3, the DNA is TGTGCCAGCAGCTCAAACAGGGGGACGAACACTGAAGCTTTCTTT.

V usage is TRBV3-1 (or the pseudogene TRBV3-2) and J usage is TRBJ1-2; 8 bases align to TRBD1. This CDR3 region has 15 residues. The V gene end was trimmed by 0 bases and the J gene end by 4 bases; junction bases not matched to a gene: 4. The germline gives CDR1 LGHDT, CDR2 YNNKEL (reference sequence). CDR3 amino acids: CASSQEWGQVYGYTF. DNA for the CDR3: TGTGCCAGCAGCCAAGAATGGGGACAGGTCTATGGCTACACCTTC.

CDR3 nucleotide sequence: TGCAGCGTAAACGCAGGCTACGAGCAGTACTTC. Residues: CSVNAGYEQYF. This chain connects TRBV29-1 to TRBJ2-7; D call uncertain. This CDR3 comprises 11 residues. The V gene's germline CDR1 is SQVTM and CDR2 ANQGSEA. Trimming left V 6 bases short and J 3 bases short, with 9 bases between.

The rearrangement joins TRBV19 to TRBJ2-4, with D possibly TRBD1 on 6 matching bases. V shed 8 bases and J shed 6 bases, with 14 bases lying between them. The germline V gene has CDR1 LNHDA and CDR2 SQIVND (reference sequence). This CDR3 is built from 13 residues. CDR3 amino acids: CASLETGRNIQYF. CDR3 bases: TGTGCCAGTCTGGAGACAGGTAGAAACATTCAGTACTTC. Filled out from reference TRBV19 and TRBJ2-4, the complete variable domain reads DGGITQSPKYLFRKEGQNVTLSCEQNLNHDAMYWYRQDPGQGLRLIYYSQIVNDFQKGDIAEGYSVSREKKESFPLTVTSAQKNPTAFYLCASLETGRNIQYFGAGTRLSVL.

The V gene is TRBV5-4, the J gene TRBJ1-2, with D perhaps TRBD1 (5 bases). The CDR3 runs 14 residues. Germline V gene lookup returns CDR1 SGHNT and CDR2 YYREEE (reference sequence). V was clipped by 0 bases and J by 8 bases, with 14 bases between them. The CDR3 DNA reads TGTGCCAGCAGCTTGGCAGGGAGGACGAAAGGCTACACCTTC. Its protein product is CASSLAGRTKGYTF.

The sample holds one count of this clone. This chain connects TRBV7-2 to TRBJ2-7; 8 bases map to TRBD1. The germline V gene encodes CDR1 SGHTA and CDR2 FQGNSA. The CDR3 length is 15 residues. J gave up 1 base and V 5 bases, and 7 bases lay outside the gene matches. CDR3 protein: CASSLTGQGSYEQYF. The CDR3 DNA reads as TGTGCCAGCAGCCTAACCGGACAGGGTTCCTACGAGCAGTACTTC.

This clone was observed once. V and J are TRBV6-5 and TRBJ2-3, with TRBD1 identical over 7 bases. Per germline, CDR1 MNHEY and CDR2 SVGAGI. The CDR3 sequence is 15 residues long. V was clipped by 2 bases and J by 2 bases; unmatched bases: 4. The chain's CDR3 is CASSYGTAITDTQYF. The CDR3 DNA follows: TGTGCCAGCAGTTACGGGACAGCAATCACAGATACGCAGTATTTT.

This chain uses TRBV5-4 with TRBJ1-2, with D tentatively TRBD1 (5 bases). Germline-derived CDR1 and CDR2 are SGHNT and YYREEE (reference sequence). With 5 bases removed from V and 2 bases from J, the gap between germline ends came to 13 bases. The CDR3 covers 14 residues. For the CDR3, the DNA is TGTGCCAGCAGTTCGCAGGGATCCAACTATGGCTACACCTTC. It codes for CASSSQGSNYGYTF.

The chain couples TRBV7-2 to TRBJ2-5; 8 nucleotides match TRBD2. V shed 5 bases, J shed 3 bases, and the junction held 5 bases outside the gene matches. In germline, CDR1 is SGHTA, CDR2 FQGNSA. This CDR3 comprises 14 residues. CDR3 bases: TGTGCCAGCAGCACAGCGGGGGCTGAAGAGACCCAGTACTTC. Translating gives CASSTAGAEETQYF.

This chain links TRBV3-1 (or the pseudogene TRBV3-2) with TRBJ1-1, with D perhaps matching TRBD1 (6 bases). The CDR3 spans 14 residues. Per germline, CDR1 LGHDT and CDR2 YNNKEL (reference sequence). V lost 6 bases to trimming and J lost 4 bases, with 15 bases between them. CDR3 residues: CASRDAGAVTEAFF. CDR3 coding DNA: TGTGCCAGCAGGGATGCAGGGGCGGTCACTGAAGCTTTCTTT.

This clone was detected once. The CDR3 loop is CASSQLGGYEKLFF. CDR3 DNA: TGTGCCAGCAGCCAACTAGGGGGCTATGAAAAACTGTTTTTT. The chain links TRBV3-1 (or the pseudogene TRBV3-2) to TRBJ1-4, with 7 bases identical to TRBD1. CDR3 length: 14 residues. J was trimmed by 6 bases and V by 2 bases; bases with no gene match: 3. The germline CDR1 and CDR2 sequences are LGHDT and YNNKEL (reference sequence).

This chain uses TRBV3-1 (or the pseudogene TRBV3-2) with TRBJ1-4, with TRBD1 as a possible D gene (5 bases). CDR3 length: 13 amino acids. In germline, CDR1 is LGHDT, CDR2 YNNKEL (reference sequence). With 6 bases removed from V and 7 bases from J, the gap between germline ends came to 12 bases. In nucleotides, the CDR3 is TGTGCCAGCAGTCGGGACTCAGGTGAAAAACTGTTTTTT. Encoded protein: CASSRDSGEKLFF.

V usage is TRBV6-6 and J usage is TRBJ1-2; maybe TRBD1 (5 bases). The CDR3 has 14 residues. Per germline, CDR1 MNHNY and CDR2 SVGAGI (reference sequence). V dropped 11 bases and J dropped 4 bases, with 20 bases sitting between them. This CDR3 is CAVLRSGAGYGYTF. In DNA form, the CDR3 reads TGTGCCGTTCTTCGTAGCGGGGCGGGCTATGGCTACACCTTC.

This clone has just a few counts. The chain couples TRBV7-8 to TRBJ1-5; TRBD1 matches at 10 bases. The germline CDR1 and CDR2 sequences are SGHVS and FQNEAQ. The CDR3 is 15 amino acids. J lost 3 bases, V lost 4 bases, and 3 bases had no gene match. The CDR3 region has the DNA TGTGCCAGCAGCTCCGGGACAGGGGCCAATCAGCCCCAGCATTTT. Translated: CASSSGTGANQPQHF.